This T cell receptor (beta chain) was obtained from a study of PD-1 blockade in mismatch repair-deficient tumors. Every patient had mismatch repair deficiency by PCR or immunohistochemistry. Three pembrolizumab responders had their TCRs sequenced. Notes on the study in general: Tumor-resident clones, often undetectable pretreatment in blood, expanded then contracted after pembrolizumab.

The protocol was immunoSEQ multiplex PCR, while the TCRdb copy is restricted to in-frame clones and leaves out a portion. The sample holds about 120,000 clones, roughly 86% seen once. Germline V CDR1 and CDR2: KGHSH, LQKENI. The CDR3 is 15 amino acids. Losses at the gene ends were 6 bases for V and 2 bases for J; bases not matched to a gene: 6. On this clone itself: Its specificity is not known.

This clonotype was sampled from an adult with mismatch repair-deficient cancer. The V gene is TRBV18, the J gene TRBJ2-2; TRBD2 agrees at 7 bases. Material: peripheral blood, obtained roughly 67 weeks after starting pembrolizumab. The CDR3 spells CASSRGEINTGELFF. The CDR3 DNA reads TGTGCCAGCTCCCGGGGGGAGATTAACACCGGGGAGCTGTTTTTT.